One and the same sample provided the 8 T cell receptor beta chains below, sequenced in a study of T cell responses to AZD1222 COVID-19 vaccine. TCRdb's table, derived via immunoSEQ multiplex PCR, lists solely in-frame clones and lacks some. Among 150,000 to 200,000 clones listed, 92% were seen once. The source material was peripheral blood, sampled 28 days after the second AZD1222 dose. These receptors all come from an adult who received the AZD1222 COVID-19 vaccine.

This clone occurred once. V and J are TRBV11-2 and TRBJ1-4; no clear D. Germline V CDR1 and CDR2: SGHAT, FQNNGV. V lost 6 bases and J lost 5, with 10 bases in between. This CDR3 spans 13 amino acids. The CDR3 DNA reads as TGTGCCAGCAGTTTCGACGTCAATGAAAAACTGTTTTTT. Translating it yields CASSFDVNEKLFF.

V gene TRBV7-9 combines with J gene TRBJ2-3, with D tentatively TRBD1 or TRBD2 (6 bases each). Trimming cost V 5 bases and J 3 bases, with 15 bases left between them. Germline V gene data show CDR1 as SEHNR and CDR2 as FQNEAQ (reference sequence). The length of the CDR3 is 15 residues. Written as DNA, the CDR3 is TGTGCCAGCAGCCAGGGGCGGGGTGGGACAGATACGCAGTATTTT. Encoded protein: CASSQGRGGTDTQYF. The entire variable domain, with the rest obtained from reference TRBV7-9 and TRBJ2-3, is as follows: DTGVSQNPRHKITKRGQNVTFRCDPISEHNRLYWYRQTLGQGPEFLTYFQNEAQLEKSRLLSDRFSAERPKGSFSTLEIQRTEQGDSAMYLCASSQGRGGTDTQYFGPGTRLTVL.

The V gene is TRBV6-2 or TRBV6-3, the J gene TRBJ2-3; D is tentatively TRBD1 or TRBD2 (5 bases each). The V end lost 4 bases, the J end lost 6 bases, and 23 bases lay between the germline ends. The CDR3 covers 17 residues. The V gene's germline CDR1 is MNHEY and CDR2 SVGEGT. The DNA of the CDR3 is TGTGCCAGCAGTTGGACTCCGGGACGGATGTTCGGGGATACGCAGTATTTT. Protein product: CASSWTPGRMFGDTQYF.

The chain employs TRBV29-1 and TRBJ2-1; 8 positions match TRBD1. V shed 1 base and J 10 bases; nucleotides not matched to a gene: 6. This CDR3 has 13 amino acids. Per the germline V gene, CDR1 is SQVTM and CDR2 is ANQGSEA. CDR3 in DNA: TGCAGCGTTGAAGGGGGGCCAGGGGGCGAGCAGTTCTTC. Translating it yields CSVEGGPGGEQFF.

This clone was seen a few times. The rearrangement links TRBV2 to TRBJ2-3, with no clear D. Looked up from germline, CDR1 is SNHLY and CDR2 is FYNNEI. CDR3 size: 12 residues. V lost 7 bases and J lost 3, with 8 bases in between. The CDR3 region is CASTPTTDTQYF. In DNA, the CDR3 is TGTGCCAGCACTCCCACAACAGATACGCAGTATTTT.

The V gene is TRBV11-3, the J gene TRBJ1-2, with D maybe TRBD1 (5 bases). V was clipped by 2 bases and J by 1 base, with 5 bases between them. The CDR3 runs to 13 residues. Germline V gene sequence: CDR1 SGHNT, CDR2 YENEEA. This CDR3 is CASSLQGNYGYTF. CDR3 DNA sequence: TGTGCCAGCAGCTTACAGGGTAACTATGGCTACACCTTC.

The rearrangement links TRBV4-1 to TRBJ1-5, with D possibly matching TRBD1 (5 bases). The CDR3 has 17 residues. V shed 1 base and J shed 6 bases, with 19 bases lying between them. Germline CDR1 reads MGHRA; CDR2 reads YSYEKL. The CDR3 nucleotides are TGCGCCAGCAGCCAAGGAGGGGCCGACAGTTTTGTTCAGCCCCAGCATTTT. As protein: CASSQGGADSFVQPQHF.

The gene calls are TRBV30 and TRBJ1-1, with a possible D match to TRBD1 (5 bases). CDR3 length: 13 amino acids. V was trimmed by 3 bases and J by 2 bases, leaving 10 bases between them. CDR1 is GTSNPN, CDR2 SVGIG, per germline (reference sequence). The CDR3 DNA reads as TGTGCCTGGAGAAACAGGAGAAACACTGAAGCTTTCTTT. This encodes CAWRNRRNTEAFF.